The 3 T cell receptor beta chains below come from one sample, sequenced in a study of response to subunit inactivated influenza vaccine. In TCRdb, the RT-PCR reads were re-called with MiXCR into one record per CDR3 protein. The data show 450,000 to 600,000 distinct CDR3 sequences, with 7.5% to 8.5% seen just once and 10% to 15% held by the top ten. Material: PBMCs from blood, obtained approximately 25 months after vaccination. The source of these receptors is a man between 50 and 69 years old who received an inactivated influenza vaccine.

The V call is TRBV28, the J call TRBJ2-7; D unclear. The ends were cut back, 6 bases at V and 5 bases at J, with 11 bases in the middle. The CDR3 has 12 amino acids. Germline CDR1 MDHEN, CDR2 SYDVKM. This chain's CDR3 is CASRGLAHEQYF. Written as DNA, the CDR3 is TGTGCCAGCAGAGGTCTTGCCCACGAGCAGTACTTC.

A few counts support this clonotype. The chain has TRBV15 and TRBJ2-3; D remains ambiguous. CDR3 length: 15 amino acids. V was shortened by 1 base and J by 1 base, with 9 bases between the two germline ends. CDR1 is LNHNV and CDR2 is YYDKDF in the germline V gene (reference sequence). CDR3 DNA: TGTGCCACCAGCAGAGCCGCCAGCCGCACAGATACGCAGTATTTT. Translating it yields CATSRAASRTDTQYF.

This clonotype was observed at least ten times. CDR3 sequence reads: CSASLKGLKNQPQHF. In DNA, the CDR3 is TGCAGTGCTAGTCTAAAGGGACTTAAGAATCAGCCCCAGCATTTT. The chain is built from TRBV20-1 and TRBJ1-5, with D tentatively TRBD1 (5 bases). This CDR3 region has 15 residues. Germline lookup yields CDR1 DFQATT and CDR2 SNEGSKA (reference sequence). Trimming took off 3 bases at V and 4 bases at J, with 16 bases between the two ends.